This entry concerns a single T cell receptor beta chain. Germline loops: CDR1 LNHDA, CDR2 SQIVND (reference sequence). The V gene lost 3 bases and the J gene lost 2 bases, with 11 bases spanning the gap. This CDR3 is built from 15 residues. These data originate in a study of blood T cell repertoires in COVID-19. Whole-study context: Researchers got acute and convalescent COVID-19 samples from the United States, Italy and Spain. In each case, the material was cDNA or gDNA derived from T cells, B-cell-depleted T cells, or PBMCs.

The authors' processing: Cell counts per sample came from amplifying reference gene primers. Method: immunoSEQ multiplex PCR; TCRdb's copy keeps in-frame clones and lacks some. V, J and clone size are taken as reported in that table, and D and trimming were inferred from the DNA itself. Among about 33,000 clones listed, 65% to 90% were seen once. The chain combines TRBV19 with TRBJ1-5; tentative D call: TRBD1 (5 bases). The sample was peripheral blood. The receptor was isolated from a woman older than 75 with active or convalescent COVID-19. Here the CDR3 reads CASSMKGDGNQPQHF. Here the CDR3 DNA reads TGTGCCAGTAGTATGAAAGGGGATGGCAATCAGCCCCAGCATTTT.